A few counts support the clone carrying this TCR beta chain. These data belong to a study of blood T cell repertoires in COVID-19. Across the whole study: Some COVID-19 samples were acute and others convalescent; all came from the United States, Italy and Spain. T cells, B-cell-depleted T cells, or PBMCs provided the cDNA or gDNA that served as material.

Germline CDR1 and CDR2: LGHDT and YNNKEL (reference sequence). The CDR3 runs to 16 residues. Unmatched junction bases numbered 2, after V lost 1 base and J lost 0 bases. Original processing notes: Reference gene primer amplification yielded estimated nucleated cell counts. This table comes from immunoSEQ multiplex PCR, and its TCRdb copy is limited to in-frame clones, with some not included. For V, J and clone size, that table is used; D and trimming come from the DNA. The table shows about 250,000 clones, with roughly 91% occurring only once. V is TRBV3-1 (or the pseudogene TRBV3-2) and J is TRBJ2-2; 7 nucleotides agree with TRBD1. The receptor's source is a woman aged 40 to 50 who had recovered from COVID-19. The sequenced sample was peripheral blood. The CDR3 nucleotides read TGTGCCAGCAGCCAAGCTCAGGGGGCGAACACCGGGGAGCTGTTTTTT. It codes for CASSQAQGANTGELFF.